This TCR beta chain was observed in a study of cytomegalovirus exposure and HLA in healthy donors. Study information: Ancestry clustering placed around four fifths of approximately 370 genotyped donors in the Caucasian-associated cluster.

Turning to this clone: Its antigen is unidentified.

The CDR3 contains 16 residues. CDR1 and CDR2 (germline): MNHEY, SMNVEV (reference sequence). V shed 5 bases and J shed 4 bases, with 20 bases lying between them. Use of 60 Vbeta and 13 Jbeta primers characterized the PCR. Profiled with immunoSEQ multiplex PCR; TCRdb holds only in-frame clones, not every one. The sample shows about 200,000 clones, 75% to 90% of them seen only once. Study-wide findings and caveats: According to an earlier analysis, most TCR beta V segments yielded productive rearrangements about 87% or about 30% of the time. Later work showed greater clonal expansion in HLA-associated TCR beta chains than in equally common others.

The source of this sequence is a woman under 40 in good health and CMV-seronegative. The sequenced sample consisted of PBMCs. This sequence joins TRBV27 and TRBJ1-2, with a tentative D call TRBD1 (6 bases). The CDR3 region is CASSSQTGILGYGYTF. In DNA, the CDR3 is TGTGCCAGCAGTAGCCAAACAGGGATTCTTGGCTATGGCTACACCTTC.